This record looks at one T cell receptor beta chain sequence and its context. TCRdb's table, derived via immunoSEQ multiplex PCR, lists solely in-frame clones and lacks some. The sample yields approximately 120,000 clones, around 87% seen once. This entry is derived from a study of control samples from healthy donors and cancer patients. CDR3 length: 11 residues. The germline V and J ends were trimmed by 4 bases and 2 bases, with 6 bases remaining between them. Germline V gives CDR1 GTSNPN, CDR2 SVGIG (reference sequence). V gene TRBV30 combines with J gene TRBJ2-7; D is unresolved. What was sequenced was blood. The clonotype was recovered from a middle-aged man in good health. The CDR3 spells CAWTSTYEQYF. The DNA of the CDR3 is TGTGCCTGGACCAGTACCTACGAGCAGTACTTC.